A selection of T cell receptor beta chains follows, all from one sample in a study of vaccination effects on CD4 cells after COVID-19. Assay: immunoSEQ multiplex PCR; the TCRdb copy retains only in-frame clones and omits some. The sample holds around 66,000 clones, 74% seen once. The antigens these receptors bind are not known. Sequences were derived from CD4+ T cells from PBMCs cultured without peptide, sampled after COVID-19 vaccination. These receptors all come from a human donor who received a COVID-19 vaccine. Each CDR3 is given with its conserved first and last residue. Fields, in order: J gene, clone size, V gene, D gene, CDR3 DNA, CDR3 protein. The D gene is left open where the match is weak. Size values are once, few and many counts, or a class for expanded clones, and some rows have none.

j_call: TRBJ1-4
clone_size: NA
v_call: TRBV28
d_call: TRBD1
cdr3_nt: TGTGCCAGCAGCAACAGGGGGCGGGATGAAAAACTGTTTTTT
cdr3_aa: CASSNRGRDEKLFF

j_call: TRBJ1-5
clone_size: few
v_call: TRBV28
d_call: NA
cdr3_nt: TGTGCCAGCAGCCCCAACAGGGACGACCAGCCCCAGCATTTT
cdr3_aa: CASSPNRDDQPQHF

j_call: TRBJ1-1
clone_size: once
v_call: TRBV2
d_call: NA
cdr3_nt: TGTGCCAGCAGTACTGGGTACACTGAAGCTTTCTTT
cdr3_aa: CASSTGYTEAFF

j_call: TRBJ2-5
clone_size: NA
v_call: TRBV30
d_call: NA
cdr3_nt: TGTGCCTGGAGAGGACGAAGCGAGACCCAGTACTTC
cdr3_aa: CAWRGRSETQYF

j_call: TRBJ1-5
clone_size: NA
v_call: TRBV5-1
d_call: NA
cdr3_nt: TGCGCCAGCAGCCCGACAGGAGCCAATCAGCCCCAGCATTTT
cdr3_aa: CASSPTGANQPQHF

j_call: TRBJ2-3
clone_size: NA
v_call: TRBV28
d_call: NA
cdr3_nt: TGTGCCAGCAAGTTTATGGATCCTAAGGGGGTTTCGCAGTATTTT
cdr3_aa: CASKFMDPKGVSQYF

j_call: TRBJ2-1
clone_size: NA
v_call: TRBV7-2
d_call: TRBD2
cdr3_nt: TGTGCCAGCAGCTTATCACTAGCGGGAGACAGTTCCTCCTACAATGAGCAGTTCTTC
cdr3_aa: CASSLSLAGDSSSYNEQFF

j_call: TRBJ1-2
clone_size: once
v_call: TRBV24-1
d_call: TRBD1
cdr3_nt: TGTGCCACCAGTAGGACAGGGGACTATGGCTACACCTTC
cdr3_aa: CATSRTGDYGYTF

j_call: TRBJ2-3
clone_size: NA
v_call: TRBV2
d_call: NA
cdr3_nt: TGTGCCAGCAGTGGAGGTAGGGGCTCGGCAGATACGCAGTATTTT
cdr3_aa: CASSGGRGSADTQYF

j_call: TRBJ2-4
clone_size: NA
v_call: TRBV6-1
d_call: NA
cdr3_nt: TGTGCCAGCAGTGAAATCCAGGGGAATACAAACATTCAGTACTTC
cdr3_aa: CASSEIQGNTNIQYF

j_call: TRBJ1-3
clone_size: NA
v_call: TRBV18
d_call: NA
cdr3_nt: TGTGCCAGCTCACCGGACAGCTCTGGAAACACCATATATTTT
cdr3_aa: CASSPDSSGNTIYF

j_call: TRBJ2-2
clone_size: NA
v_call: TRBV6-5
d_call: NA
cdr3_nt: TGTGCCAGCATTAAACGATCGAACACCGGGGAGCTGTTTTTT
cdr3_aa: CASIKRSNTGELFF

j_call: TRBJ1-3
clone_size: NA
v_call: TRBV5-1
d_call: NA
cdr3_nt: TGCGCCAGCAGGGAAGTTGCCTCTGGAAACACCATATATTTT
cdr3_aa: CASREVASGNTIYF

j_call: TRBJ1-4
clone_size: NA
v_call: TRBV5-1
d_call: NA
cdr3_nt: TGCGCCAGCAGCATAACCGGGAGCGGAAATGAAAAACTGTTTTTT
cdr3_aa: CASSITGSGNEKLFF

j_call: TRBJ1-2
clone_size: few
v_call: TRBV6-2/TRBV6-3
d_call: NA
cdr3_nt: TGTGCCAGCAGTTACACAGGGAGGAAGGAAGGCTACACCTTC
cdr3_aa: CASSYTGRKEGYTF

j_call: TRBJ2-2
clone_size: NA
v_call: TRBV14
d_call: TRBD1
cdr3_nt: TGTGCCAGCAGCCAATTCACAGGGGGCCCCGGGGACGGGGAGCTGTTTTTT
cdr3_aa: CASSQFTGGPGDGELFF

j_call: TRBJ1-4
clone_size: NA
v_call: TRBV12-3/TRBV12-4
d_call: NA
cdr3_nt: TGTGCCAGCAGCCTTACAGGGAAACTGTTTTTT
cdr3_aa: CASSLTGKLFF

j_call: TRBJ2-5
clone_size: NA
v_call: TRBV5-1
d_call: NA
cdr3_nt: TGCGCCAGCAGCGACCACCGGGACACTCTACAAGAGACCCAGTACTTC
cdr3_aa: CASSDHRDTLQETQYF

j_call: TRBJ1-6
clone_size: NA
v_call: TRBV5-6
d_call: TRBD1
cdr3_nt: TGTGCCAGCAGCAGCTCCCGGGACAGGGGTTGGAATTCACCCCTCCACTTT
cdr3_aa: CASSSSRDRGWNSPLHF

j_call: TRBJ1-1
clone_size: few
v_call: TRBV4-1
d_call: NA
cdr3_nt: TGCGCCAGCAGCCAAGGCCGATTGAACACTGAAGCTTTCTTT
cdr3_aa: CASSQGRLNTEAFF

j_call: TRBJ2-1
clone_size: NA
v_call: TRBV3-1/TRBV3-2
d_call: TRBD2
cdr3_nt: TGTGCCAGCAGCCAACCTAGCGGGGGGGGCAATGAGCAGTTCTTC
cdr3_aa: CASSQPSGGGNEQFF

j_call: TRBJ1-1
clone_size: NA
v_call: TRBV6-5
d_call: NA
cdr3_nt: TGTGCCAGCATTCGAAAGGGCGACACTGAAGCTTTCTTT
cdr3_aa: CASIRKGDTEAFF

j_call: TRBJ1-3
clone_size: few
v_call: TRBV30
d_call: NA
cdr3_nt: TGTGCCTGGAGTGCGACCGCTGCTGGAAACACCATATATTTT
cdr3_aa: CAWSATAAGNTIYF

j_call: TRBJ1-1
clone_size: NA
v_call: TRBV6-5
d_call: NA
cdr3_nt: TGTGCCAGCACCCAGGGCGTAGGCACTGAAGCTTTCTTT
cdr3_aa: CASTQGVGTEAFF

j_call: TRBJ2-1
clone_size: NA
v_call: TRBV3-1/TRBV3-2
d_call: NA
cdr3_nt: TGTGCCAGCAGCCAAAAAAGTTGGGTCATGGCGACCTCCTACAATGAGCAGTTCTTC
cdr3_aa: CASSQKSWVMATSYNEQFF

j_call: TRBJ2-5
clone_size: NA
v_call: TRBV3-1/TRBV3-2
d_call: NA
cdr3_nt: TGTGCCAGCAGCCAAGATTTGGGAGAGACCCAGTACTTC
cdr3_aa: CASSQDLGETQYF

j_call: TRBJ1-5
clone_size: NA
v_call: TRBV5-6
d_call: TRBD1
cdr3_nt: TGTGCCAGCAGCCCTCGGACAGGGAGCAATCAGCCCCAGCATTTT
cdr3_aa: CASSPRTGSNQPQHF

j_call: TRBJ1-2
clone_size: NA
v_call: TRBV14
d_call: NA
cdr3_nt: TGTGCCAGCAGCCAAGATTTGACTACCGGGGGCGCGAGGGGCTACACCTTC
cdr3_aa: CASSQDLTTGGARGYTF

j_call: TRBJ1-4
clone_size: NA
v_call: TRBV7-9
d_call: TRBD1
cdr3_nt: TGTGCCAGCAGCTTAGGACAGGGAAATGAAAAACTGTTTTTT
cdr3_aa: CASSLGQGNEKLFF